This T cell receptor (beta chain) is drawn from a study of molecular identifiers for immune sequencing clone quantification. This clonotype was seen a few times. The antigen remains undetermined. One end of the junction is discordant with germline, which a read error may explain. Germline V gene lookup returns CDR1 LNHDA and CDR2 SQIVND (reference sequence). The CDR3 loop spans 11 amino acids. Study-level results: Jurkat TCR RNA that was spiked in from one cell was reportedly detectable among one million naive cells.

Previously described methods and listed TCR primers produced bulk TCR libraries. MiXCR, applied by TCRdb to the PCR reads, yields one record per CDR3 protein. The table shows about half a million distinct CDR3 sequences, with over 20% occurring only once. The source is a human donor in good health. Some libraries in this study had Jurkat cell RNA spiked in. J is TRBJ1-4 and V is TRBV19, with 7 bases lining up with TRBD1. Source material: naive CD8+ T cells from blood, with Jurkat cell RNA spiked in. Subset defined: FACS-sorted CD8+CD4-CCR7+CD45RA+ naive T cells. DNA for the CDR3: TGTGCCAGTAGTTCGGGGACAGCATTCGTTTTT. This translates into CASSSGTAFVF.